A single TCR beta chain is shown here with its context. Germline assignment: CDR1 MDHEN and CDR2 SYDVKM. V was pared by 11 bases and J by 4 bases, with 11 bases of the junction left unmatched. The CDR3 has 15 residues. The time point denotes: sample taken at primary tumor resection. Sequencing covered unsorted whole RNA taken from tumor, nontumor lung or frozen PBMC. This entry comes from a study of spatial heterogeneity in lung cancer. TCRdb analysed the 5' RACE reads with MiXCR anew, one entry per CDR3 protein. The sample has about 14,000 distinct CDR3 sequences, about 9.5% seen once. The clonotype originates from a male donor with early-stage non-small cell lung cancer. The starting material was PBMCs, obtained at surgery. V and J are TRBV28 and TRBJ2-7; 13 nucleotides agree with TRBD2. CDR3 protein: CAGGRGTSGTYEQYF. Here the CDR3 DNA reads TGTGCCGGCGGAAGAGGGACTAGCGGGACTTACGAGCAGTACTTC.